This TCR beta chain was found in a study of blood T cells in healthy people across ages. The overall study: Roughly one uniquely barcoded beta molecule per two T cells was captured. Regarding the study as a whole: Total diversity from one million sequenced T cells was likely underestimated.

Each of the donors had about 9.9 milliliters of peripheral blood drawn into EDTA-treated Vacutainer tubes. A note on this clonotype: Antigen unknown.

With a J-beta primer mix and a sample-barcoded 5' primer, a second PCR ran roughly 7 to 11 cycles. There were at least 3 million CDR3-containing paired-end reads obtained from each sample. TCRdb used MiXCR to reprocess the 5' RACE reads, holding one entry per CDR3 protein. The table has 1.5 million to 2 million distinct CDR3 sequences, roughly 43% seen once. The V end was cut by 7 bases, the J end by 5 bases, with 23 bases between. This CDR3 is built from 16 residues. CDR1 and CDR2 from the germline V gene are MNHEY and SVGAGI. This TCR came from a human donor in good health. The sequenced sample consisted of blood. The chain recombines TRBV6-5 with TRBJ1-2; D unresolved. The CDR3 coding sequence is TGTGCCAGCACTTTTGCGGGAAGCAGACCCGATTATGGCTACACCTTC. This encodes CASTFAGSRPDYGYTF.